These T cell receptor beta chains were read from a single sample in a study of blood T cell repertoires in COVID-19. The assay was immunoSEQ multiplex PCR, and TCRdb's table has in-frame clones only and misses some. This table has roughly 500,000 clones, roughly 89% appearing once. Sequencing was done on a sample of peripheral blood. Source of these receptors: a man younger than 35 with COVID-19, enrolled during active disease. Both conserved end residues are part of each CDR3. Each record gives: V gene, J gene, CDR3 protein.

V gene: TRBV7-9; J gene: TRBJ1-2; CDR3 protein: CASSLTGQKADGYTF
V gene: TRBV5-6; J gene: TRBJ2-2; CDR3 protein: CASSPIMGPSGELFF
V gene: TRBV5-1; J gene: TRBJ1-1; CDR3 protein: CASSLAPRQGEAEAFF
V gene: TRBV2; J gene: TRBJ2-5; CDR3 protein: CASSFRRLQETQYF
V gene: TRBV9; J gene: TRBJ2-4; CDR3 protein: CASSVGQENIQYF
V gene: TRBV21-1; J gene: TRBJ2-7; CDR3 protein: CASSTETSGGRMEQYF
V gene: TRBV24-1; J gene: TRBJ2-5; CDR3 protein: CATSDQKETQYF
V gene: TRBV20-1; J gene: TRBJ2-1; CDR3 protein: CSAGGTGEFF
V gene: TRBV6-6; J gene: TRBJ1-5; CDR3 protein: CASSQGQVGQPQHF
V gene: TRBV28; J gene: TRBJ2-7; CDR3 protein: CASSSGGRGTTYEQYF
V gene: TRBV14; J gene: TRBJ2-7; CDR3 protein: CASSPTAGVKQYF
V gene: TRBV2; J gene: TRBJ1-1; CDR3 protein: CASRAFRDMGITEAFF
V gene: TRBV11-2; J gene: TRBJ2-3; CDR3 protein: CASSLGQGSFTDTQYF
V gene: TRBV18; J gene: TRBJ1-1; CDR3 protein: CASSPRSPAGAVTEAFF
V gene: TRBV6-4; J gene: TRBJ2-1; CDR3 protein: CASSDPRSGNNEQFF
V gene: TRBV7-9; J gene: TRBJ2-1; CDR3 protein: CASSPSGRDEQFF
V gene: TRBV3-1/TRBV3-2; J gene: TRBJ1-4; CDR3 protein: CASSQGTGIEKLFF
V gene: TRBV2; J gene: TRBJ1-6; CDR3 protein: CASRYGQGDNSPLHF
V gene: TRBV3-1/TRBV3-2; J gene: TRBJ1-1; CDR3 protein: CASSLQALNTEAFF
V gene: TRBV18; J gene: TRBJ2-7; CDR3 protein: CASSPDRSEQYF
V gene: TRBV19; J gene: TRBJ1-5; CDR3 protein: CASSNSGGNQPQHF
V gene: TRBV13; J gene: TRBJ2-1; CDR3 protein: CASSRPEMSSYNEQFF
V gene: TRBV15; J gene: TRBJ2-2; CDR3 protein: CATSRQRAGGHGELFF
V gene: TRBV19; J gene: TRBJ2-5; CDR3 protein: CASRGAGAGQETQYF
V gene: TRBV5-1; J gene: TRBJ1-1; CDR3 protein: CASSLGTTPQVNTEAFF
V gene: TRBV3-1/TRBV3-2; J gene: TRBJ1-6; CDR3 protein: CASSQVRQGVSPLHF
V gene: TRBV11-2; J gene: TRBJ1-1; CDR3 protein: CASSLVEGARGYTEAFF
V gene: TRBV19; J gene: TRBJ2-4; CDR3 protein: CASSIVGLAKNIQYF
V gene: TRBV3-1/TRBV3-2; J gene: TRBJ2-7; CDR3 protein: CASSQGPGVGYEQYF
V gene: TRBV15; J gene: TRBJ1-5; CDR3 protein: CATSTGLGQNQPQHF
V gene: TRBV19; J gene: TRBJ1-5; CDR3 protein: CASSPFGGAGQPQHF
V gene: TRBV11-2; J gene: TRBJ2-3; CDR3 protein: CASSPTSGTDTQYF
V gene: TRBV7-6; J gene: TRBJ1-6; CDR3 protein: CASSLEAASNSPLHF
V gene: TRBV18; J gene: TRBJ1-2; CDR3 protein: CASSPGQNYGYTF
V gene: TRBV3-1/TRBV3-2; J gene: TRBJ2-1; CDR3 protein: CASSGQGPEQFF
V gene: TRBV27; J gene: TRBJ2-7; CDR3 protein: CASSKGDTSYEQYF
V gene: TRBV15; J gene: TRBJ1-1; CDR3 protein: CATSRGGSKTEAFF
V gene: TRBV2; J gene: TRBJ2-1; CDR3 protein: CATKKEPSGNNEQFF
V gene: TRBV5-5; J gene: TRBJ2-7; CDR3 protein: CASSFGTGDYEQYF
V gene: TRBV10-2; J gene: TRBJ1-1; CDR3 protein: CAIQGALMTEAFF
V gene: TRBV9; J gene: TRBJ1-1; CDR3 protein: CASSPLRTEAFF
V gene: TRBV3-1/TRBV3-2; J gene: TRBJ1-4; CDR3 protein: CASSPGRTGGEKLFF
V gene: TRBV19; J gene: TRBJ1-4; CDR3 protein: CASTRTGPNEKLFF
V gene: TRBV18; J gene: TRBJ1-4; CDR3 protein: CASSRPGDRGKEKLFF
V gene: TRBV5-4; J gene: TRBJ2-1; CDR3 protein: CASSLLGTSDYNEQFF
V gene: TRBV11-3; J gene: TRBJ2-7; CDR3 protein: CASSLEGLGVEQYF
V gene: TRBV5-6; J gene: TRBJ1-2; CDR3 protein: CASSRRDGPGYTF
V gene: TRBV7-9; J gene: TRBJ2-6; CDR3 protein: CASSLPRDRRSGANVLTF
V gene: TRBV6-5; J gene: TRBJ2-7; CDR3 protein: CAGSVAGYYEQYF
V gene: TRBV24-1; J gene: TRBJ2-2; CDR3 protein: CATREPTGELFF